The 3 T cell receptor beta chains below come from one sample, sequenced in a study of CD8 T cells in ankylosing spondylitis. Each CDR3 protein gets one entry after TCRdb re-called the 5' RACE reads with MiXCR. The sample has roughly 69,000 distinct CDR3 sequences; under 5.5% are singletons. The material sequenced was blood, either unsorted or a sorted T cell fraction (not recorded which). Every receptor here comes from a male donor with ankylosing spondylitis or in good health (not recorded which).

There are many counts of this clonotype. The V gene is TRBV18, the J gene TRBJ2-5; D perhaps matches TRBD1 (5 bases). Germline lookup yields CDR1 KGHSH and CDR2 LQKENI. This CDR3 is built from 13 residues. Trimming shortened V by 4 bases and J by 2 bases, and 8 bases separated the two germline ends. The CDR3 DNA is TGTGCCAGCTCACGGACACAACAAGAGACCCAGTACTTC. Translated, it gives CASSRTQQETQYF.

This clonotype was seen repeatedly, ten times or more. The chain employs TRBV20-1 and TRBJ2-5, with 10 bases aligning to TRBD1. This CDR3 spans 17 amino acids. Germline loops: CDR1 DFQATT, CDR2 SNEGSKA (reference sequence). V lost 6 bases, J lost 2 bases, and 15 bases stayed unmatched. Here the CDR3 DNA reads TGCAGTGCCAAAATGACAGGGGGCGGTGGTATACAAGAGACCCAGTACTTC. It yields the protein CSAKMTGGGGIQETQYF.

In this sample, this clonotype turned up many times. This chain uses TRBV10-1 with TRBJ2-2, with TRBD1 matching over 7 bases. V trimming: 3 bases; J trimming: 7 bases; junction bases outside the gene matches: 5. Germline V gene sequence: CDR1 WNHNN, CDR2 SYGVQD (reference sequence). The length of the CDR3 is 14 residues. The CDR3 loop reads CASSDPQGNGELFF. In DNA, the CDR3 is TGCGCCAGCAGTGATCCACAGGGGAACGGGGAGCTGTTTTTT.